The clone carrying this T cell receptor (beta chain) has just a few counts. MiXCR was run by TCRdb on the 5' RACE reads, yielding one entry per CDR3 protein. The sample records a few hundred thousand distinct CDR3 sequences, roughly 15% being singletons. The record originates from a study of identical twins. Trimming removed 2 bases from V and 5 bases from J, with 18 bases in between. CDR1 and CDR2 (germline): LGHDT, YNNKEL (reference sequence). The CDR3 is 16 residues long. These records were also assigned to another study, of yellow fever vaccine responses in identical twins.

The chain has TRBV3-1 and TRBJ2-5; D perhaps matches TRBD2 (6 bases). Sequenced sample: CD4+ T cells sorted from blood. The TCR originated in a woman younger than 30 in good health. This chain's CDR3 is CASSQTPPAGGETQYF. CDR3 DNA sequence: TGTGCCAGCAGCCAAACCCCCCCGGCTGGAGGGGAGACCCAGTACTTC.